The 26 T cell receptor beta chains below all came from one sample that was sequenced in a study of read filtering for tumor transcriptome and immune sequencing. The library was built from around 400 ng RNA with molecular barcoded adaptors for alpha/delta and beta/gamma chains. TCRdb processed the reads anew with MiXCR; each CDR3 protein has one entry. The sample carries 14,000 to 15,000 distinct CDR3 sequences, just over 20% recorded once. The sequenced sample was a population of CD138-negative cells sorted from bone marrow. These receptors originate from a donor aged 40 or over with multiple myeloma.

In the case of this clonotype: At one end the junction does not follow the germline gene, possibly because of a read error. The CDR3 DNA sequence: TGTGCCAGCAGCAGAATACCGGGACAGGGCTACGGGCAGTACTTC. It is translated as CASSRIPGQGYGQYF. The chain combines TRBV7-8 with TRBJ2-7; 9 bases map to TRBD1. The CDR3 consists of 15 residues. Germline values: CDR1 SGHVS, CDR2 FQNEAQ.

This clonotype was detected ten times or more. The rearrangement joins TRBV3-1 to TRBJ1-1, with D possibly TRBD1 on 5 matching bases. The CDR3 length is 17 residues. CDR1 is LGHDT, CDR2 YNNKEL, per germline (reference sequence). V was pared by 4 bases and J by 1 base, with 19 bases between. CDR3 residues: CASSPGGDLSENTEAFF. The DNA of the CDR3 is TGTGCCAGCAGCCCGGGGGGAGACTTGTCAGAGAACACTGAAGCTTTCTTT.

This clonotype was detected only a few times. The rearrangement joins TRBV11-2 to TRBJ2-3; D possibly matches TRBD1 or TRBD2 (5 bases each). V dropped 0 bases and J dropped 2 bases, with 18 bases sitting between them. Germline CDR1 and CDR2: SGHAT and FQNNGV. The CDR3 contains 18 residues. The chain's CDR3 is CASSLDGSRGINTDTQYF. The CDR3 coding sequence is TGTGCCAGCAGCTTAGATGGATCCCGGGGCATAAACACAGATACGCAGTATTTT.

This clonotype occurred many times. The V gene is TRBV29-1, the J gene TRBJ2-5; D unresolved. V was trimmed by 2 bases and J by 2 bases, leaving 6 bases between them. This CDR3 comprises 12 residues. Germline assignment: CDR1 SQVTM and CDR2 ANQGSEA. The CDR3 DNA reads TGCAGCGTTGAAACTCGGCAAGAGACCCAGTACTTC. Protein product: CSVETRQETQYF.

This clonotype was seen more than once but under ten times. CDR3: CASSPGTSGGSETQYF. CDR3 coding DNA: TGTGCCAGCAGCCCAGGGACTAGCGGGGGGTCTGAGACCCAGTACTTC. The genes are TRBV5-4 and TRBJ2-5, with 15 bases identical to TRBD2. Trimming cost V 4 bases and J 5 bases; bases outside gene matches: 6. CDR3 length: 16 residues. Looked up from germline, CDR1 is SGHNT and CDR2 is YYREEE (reference sequence).

As to this clonotype: A much larger clone is a single base away; this may be a read error. The chain uses TRBV7-9 and TRBJ2-7, with a possible D match to TRBD2 (6 bases). This CDR3 is built from 16 residues. Germline V lookup: CDR1 SEHNR, CDR2 FQNEAQ (reference sequence). The CDR3 loop reads CASSSPGRELSYKQYF. CDR3 bases: TGTGCCAGCAGCTCCCCCGGCCGGGAGTTATCCTACAAGCAGTACTTC. Full variable domain (rest looked up from reference TRBV7-9 and TRBJ2-7): DTGVSQNPRHKITKRGQNVTFRCDPISEHNRLYWYRQTLGQGPEFLTYFQNEAQLEKSRLLSDRFSAERPKGSFSTLEIQRTEQGDSAMYLCASSSPGRELSYKQYFGPGTRLTVT.

This clonotype was observed at least ten times. The chain carries TRBV20-1 and TRBJ2-7, with D hard to call. Germline CDR1 DFQATT, CDR2 SNEGSKA (reference sequence). The ends were cut back, 1 base at V and 1 base at J, with 8 bases in the middle. The CDR3 extends over 13 amino acids. The CDR3 DNA reads TGCAGTGCTAGAGGGGGTCGTTCCTACGAGCAGTACTTC. Translating it yields CSARGGRSYEQYF.

The chain links TRBV20-1 to TRBJ1-1, with D perhaps TRBD1 (5 bases). Germline V gives CDR1 DFQATT, CDR2 SNEGSKA (reference sequence). The CDR3 has 11 residues. The V gene lost 7 bases and the J gene lost 11 bases, with 17 bases spanning the gap. The CDR3 bases are TGCAGTGGTTCCGACGGGGGGGAGGCTTTCTTT. It is translated as CSGSDGGEAFF.

This CDR3 reads CASSNPGDSGNTIYF. CDR3 coding DNA: TGTGCCAGCTCAAATCCCGGAGACTCTGGAAACACCATATATTTT. The rearrangement uses TRBV18 and TRBJ1-3, with D unresolved. CDR1 and CDR2 (germline): KGHSH, LQKENI. The CDR3 has 15 residues. V shed 5 bases and J shed 0 bases, with 11 bases lying between them.

At least ten counts were recorded for this clonotype. This chain links TRBV29-1 with TRBJ1-2; the D is unclear. Germline V gene lookup returns CDR1 SQVTM and CDR2 ANQGSEA. Trimming removed 4 bases at V and 8 bases at J, with 17 bases between. The CDR3 is 13 residues long. CDR3 sequence (DNA): TGCAGCGTTGTAGTCCGTCAGGCGATGGGCTACACCTTC. It codes for CSVVVRQAMGYTF.

V usage is TRBV19 and J usage is TRBJ1-2, with TRBD1 matching over 10 bases. V trimming: 7 bases; J trimming: 8 bases; junction bases outside the gene matches: 4. Germline values: CDR1 LNHDA, CDR2 SQIVND (reference sequence). This CDR3 is built from 12 residues. CDR3 DNA sequence: TGTGCCAGTAACGACAGGGGGCGAGGCTACACCTTC. This sequence encodes CASNDRGRGYTF.

The V and J genes are TRBV6-6 and TRBJ2-7, with D uncertain. V was clipped by 6 bases and J by 4 bases, with 13 bases between them. The CDR3 is 13 residues long. Per the germline V gene, CDR1 is MNHNY and CDR2 is SVGAGI (reference sequence). CDR3: CASRLGPYYEQYF. CDR3 bases: TGTGCCAGCAGGCTTGGCCCGTATTACGAGCAGTACTTC.

This clonotype was found many times. The V call is TRBV3-1, the J call TRBJ2-5; TRBD2 matches 8 bases. The CDR3 has 15 amino acids. Trimming took 8 bases from V and 5 from J; bases not matched to a gene: 13. Germline V CDR1 and CDR2: LGHDT, YNNKEL (reference sequence). The CDR3 is CASLLGTRGFETQYF. The CDR3 nucleotides read TGTGCCAGCTTGCTCGGGACTAGAGGGTTCGAGACCCAGTACTTC.

This clonotype was detected many times. The chain links TRBV5-5 to TRBJ2-1; 12 nucleotides match TRBD2. V trimming: 6 bases; J trimming: 7 bases; junction bases outside the gene matches: 8. Germline loops: CDR1 SGHKS, CDR2 YYEKEE (reference sequence). The CDR3 is made up of 15 amino acids. The CDR3 is CASKPRLAGDNEQFF. CDR3 DNA: TGTGCCAGCAAACCTAGACTAGCGGGGGATAATGAGCAGTTCTTC.

This clonotype was observed many times. V usage is TRBV5-6 and J usage is TRBJ2-5, with D possibly called TRBD1 or TRBD2 (5 bases each). Trimming pared 4 bases from V and 1 base from J, leaving 11 bases between. This CDR3 is built from 14 residues. Germline CDR1 and CDR2: SGHDT and YYEEEE. The CDR3 nucleotides read TGTGCCAGCAGCCCCGGGGCAGCCCAAGAGACCCAGTACTTC. It codes for CASSPGAAQETQYF.

Note on this clonotype: A read error may be the cause here, since a much bigger clone is one base away. The chain is built from TRBV19 and TRBJ2-1; D is perhaps TRBD2 (5 bases). Germline CDR1 LNHDA, CDR2 SQIVND (reference sequence). CDR3 length: 13 amino acids. Here the CDR3 reads CASSIVRGNEQLF. The CDR3 DNA reads as TGTGCCAGTAGTATTGTCAGAGGGAATGAGCAGCTCTTC.

At least ten counts were recorded for this clonotype. V usage is TRBV11-2 and J usage is TRBJ2-1, with 13 bases fitting TRBD2. This CDR3 spans 16 amino acids. V gave up 6 bases and J gave up 8 bases; unmatched junction bases: 10. CDR1 and CDR2 (germline): SGHAT, FQNNGV. Here the CDR3 DNA reads TGTGCCAGCAGAATGAATATACTAGCGGGAGGGTATGAGCAGTTCTTC. Translating gives CASRMNILAGGYEQFF.

This clonotype was counted at least ten times. J is TRBJ2-1 and V is TRBV12-3 or TRBV12-4, with 15 bases fitting TRBD2. The CDR3 loop spans 20 amino acids. V shed 6 bases and J 0 bases; nucleotides not matched to a gene: 12. CDR3 residues: CASRLNTGTSGGSSYNEQFF. The CDR3 bases are TGTGCCAGCAGGCTTAATACCGGGACTAGCGGGGGGAGCTCCTACAATGAGCAGTTCTTC.

This clonotype was recorded at least ten times. The genes are TRBV12-3 or TRBV12-4 and TRBJ2-7; D not resolved. This CDR3 is 13 amino acids long. Between the trimmed V and J ends, which lost 1 base and 6 bases, there was a span of 10 bases. The CDR3 DNA sequence: TGTGCCAGCAGTTTAGTAGACACTGCCGAGCAGTACTTC. As protein: CASSLVDTAEQYF.

This clonotype was found a few times. This sequence joins TRBV7-9 and TRBJ2-7, with D perhaps being TRBD1 or TRBD2 (5 bases each). Germline CDR1 SEHNR, CDR2 FQNEAQ (reference sequence). The CDR3 runs 15 residues. V lost 5 bases, J lost 0 bases, and 14 bases lay in between. DNA of the CDR3: TGTGCCAGCAGCCCCGTGGGACGGCTCTCCTACGAGCAGTACTTC. Translated: CASSPVGRLSYEQYF.

The rearrangement links TRBV20-1 to TRBJ2-3; TRBD2 matches 13 bases. The J segment lost 5 bases and the V segment lost 4 bases, leaving 6 bases of the junction unmatched. The CDR3 contains 15 residues. From germline, CDR1 is DFQATT and CDR2 SNEGSKA (reference sequence). The CDR3 spells CSAKGTSGAGDTQYF. In DNA form, the CDR3 reads TGCAGTGCTAAAGGGACTAGCGGGGCCGGAGATACGCAGTATTTT.

This clonotype was seen ten or more times. The V gene is TRBV5-1, the J gene TRBJ2-3; the D call may be TRBD1 or TRBD2 (5 bases each). CDR3 size: 15 residues. Germline CDR1 reads SGHRS; CDR2 reads YFSETQ. The V end lost 0 bases, the J end lost 1 base, and 9 bases lay between the germline ends. The CDR3 nucleotides are TGCGCCAGCAGCTTGGGGGACCCCCGCACAGATACGCAGTATTTT. Protein product: CASSLGDPRTDTQYF.

Concerning this clonotype itself: One junction end does not reproduce the germline sequence, and a read error may be involved. The chain links TRBV7-9 to TRBJ2-3; unclear D gene. Germline V CDR1 and CDR2: SEHNR, FQNEAQ (reference sequence). The CDR3 totals 15 residues. In DNA, the CDR3 is TGTGCCAGCAGTAATAAAGGGAAGGTCACAGATACGCCGTATTTT. Its protein product is CASSNKGKVTDTPYF.

This clonotype showed up just a few times. The chain recombines TRBV7-9 with TRBJ2-7; D unresolved. With 1 base removed from V and 0 bases from J, the gap between germline ends came to 10 bases. This CDR3 is built from 15 residues. Germline CDR1 and CDR2: SEHNR and FQNEAQ (reference sequence). DNA for the CDR3: TGTGCCAGCAGCTTAGAGCAGGTCCTCTCCTACGAGCAGTACTTC. It translates to CASSLEQVLSYEQYF. The whole variable domain, remainder taken from reference TRBV7-9 and TRBJ2-7, is DTGVSQNPRHKITKRGQNVTFRCDPISEHNRLYWYRQTLGQGPEFLTYFQNEAQLEKSRLLSDRFSAERPKGSFSTLEIQRTEQGDSAMYLCASSLEQVLSYEQYFGPGTRLTVT.

A remark on this clonotype: A much larger clone lies a single base off, so this may be a read error. V usage is TRBV4-1 and J usage is TRBJ2-5; TRBD2 matches 9 bases. Losses at the gene ends were 0 bases for V and 5 bases for J; bases not matched to a gene: 7. CDR1 and CDR2 (germline): MGHRA, YSYEKL. The CDR3 is 16 residues long. In DNA, the CDR3 is TGCGCCAGCAGCCAAGATACTAGCGGGCGAGGGGAGACCCAGTACTTC. Its translation is CASSQDTSGRGETQYF.

By share, this clonotype ranks as medium-sized (0.01 to 0.1%). The genes are TRBV7-9 and TRBJ2-1; 9 bases align to TRBD2. The CDR3 runs to 17 residues. Germline V gene data show CDR1 as SEHNR and CDR2 as FQNEAQ (reference sequence). With 1 base clipped from V and 7 bases from J, the junction kept 11 bases outside the gene matches. CDR3 in amino acids: CASSLGQSSGNWNEQFF. The CDR3 nucleotides are TGTGCCAGCAGCTTAGGTCAGTCTAGCGGGAATTGGAATGAGCAGTTCTTC.